This TCR beta chain was retrieved from a study of control samples from healthy donors and cancer patients (TCRdb year 2020). As concerns this clone: The antigen this receptor binds is unknown. The input lacks base qualities; no much larger clone sits a single base away.

Library creation used the immunoSEQ multiplex PCR assay. As stored in TCRdb, this immuneACCESS dataset retains in-frame rearrangements with V and J assigned. A fraction of the clones does not appear; measured against another copy, unresolved V genes explain less than half of the discrepancy, and the remainder lacks a known reason. In this sample the table shows tens of thousands of clones, 85% to 95% of which occur a single time. The ten most abundant clones make up roughly 3% of the sample. Counted from cysteine to phenylalanine, this CDR3 has 14 amino acids. Only the CDR3 DNA stays, 42 bases, in frame from base 1. The germline V gene specifies SGHRS as CDR1 and YFSETQ as CDR2. The germline V and J ends show losses of 1 base and 4 bases respectively, and no gene match explains 3 bases of the junction.

Sequencing input: blood. The receptor comes from a woman aged 25-40 years in good health. The chain couples TRBV5-1 to TRBJ1-1, with 8 central nucleotides matching TRBD1. CDR3 protein: CASSLQGASTEAFF. The DNA sequence is TGCGCCAGCAGCTTGCAGGGGGCAAGCACTGAAGCTTTCTTT.